Listed below are T cell receptor beta chains from one sample, sequenced in a study of CD8 T cells in Susac syndrome. TCRdb re-called the immunoSEQ multiplex PCR reads with MiXCR, one entry per CDR3 protein. The table includes around 140,000 distinct CDR3 sequences, approximately 95% detected once. The sample was CD4+ T cells from PBMCs. These receptors originate from a human donor with Susac syndrome. Both conserved end residues are part of each CDR3. Fields, in order: J gene, D gene, clone size, V gene, CDR3 protein, CDR3 DNA. D genes are given only for firm matches. Expanded clones get a size class; other rows say once, few or many, or leave the size out.

>TRBJ2-4|NA|NA|TRBV7-9
CASSSDNIQYF
TGTGCCAGCAGCTCCGATAACATTCAGTACTTC
>TRBJ1-1|TRBD1|NA|TRBV29-1
CSVDATGSGTEAFF
TGCAGCGTTGATGCGACAGGGAGTGGCACTGAAGCTTTCTTT
>TRBJ1-1|TRBD1|NA|TRBV15
CATSRESGTVNTEVFF
TGTGCCACCAGCAGAGAATCCGGGACAGTGAACACTGAAGTTTTCTTT
>TRBJ2-1|TRBD2|NA|TRBV10-2
CAISTSGMYNEQFF
TGCGCCATCTCGACTAGCGGGATGTACAATGAGCAGTTCTTC
>TRBJ2-7|NA|NA|TRBV25-1
CASSESAGVTYEQYF
TGTGCCAGCAGTGAATCGGCAGGGGTTACCTACGAGCAGTACTTC
>TRBJ1-6|NA|NA|TRBV4-2
CASSRPSYFDSPLHF
TGTGCCAGCAGCCGCCCCAGTTATTTCGATTCACCCCTCCACTTT
>TRBJ1-2|NA|few|TRBV28
CASSPGRGYGYTF
TGTGCCAGCAGTCCTGGACGAGGCTATGGCTACACCTTC
>TRBJ2-7|TRBD2|NA|TRBV12-3/TRBV12-4
CASSLTSGGAYEQYF
TGTGCCAGCAGTCTAACTAGCGGGGGGGCCTACGAGCAGTACTTC
>TRBJ2-4|TRBD1|NA|TRBV7-9
CASRPTGTGKNIQYF
TGTGCCAGCAGACCAACCGGGACAGGGAAAAACATTCAGTACTTC
>TRBJ2-7|TRBD1|once|TRBV20-1
CSARAGQGIHEQYF
TGCAGTGCTAGGGCGGGACAGGGGATCCACGAGCAGTACTTC
>TRBJ1-5|NA|NA|TRBV9
CASSVLGNQPQHF
TGTGCCAGCAGCGTACTAGGGAATCAGCCCCAGCATTTT
>TRBJ2-7|NA|NA|TRBV5-1
CASSLAALGSEQYF
TGCGCCAGCAGCTTGGCCGCCTTGGGGAGTGAGCAGTACTTC
>TRBJ2-7|TRBD2|NA|TRBV7-2
CASSVAGTSYTPTF
TGTGCCAGCAGCGTCGCCGGGACTAGTTATACCCCCACCTTC
>TRBJ1-2|NA|NA|TRBV4-2
CASSQAGQTTNYGYTF
TGTGCCAGCAGCCAAGCCGGCCAGACTACTAACTATGGCTACACCTTC
>TRBJ1-1|NA|once|TRBV30
CAWSVQMNTEAFF
TGTGCCTGGAGTGTACAGATGAACACTGAAGCTTTCTTT
>TRBJ2-1|NA|NA|TRBV20-1
CSARSPRSSYNEQFF
TGCAGTGCTAGATCCCCCCGGAGCTCCTACAATGAGCAGTTCTTC
>TRBJ1-6|NA|NA|TRBV30
CAWSHLGGNSPLHF
TGTGCCTGGAGTCATCTGGGGGGGAATTCACCCCTCCACTTT
>TRBJ2-7|TRBD2|NA|TRBV4-1
CASSREGLAADEQYF
TGCGCCAGCAGCCGAGAAGGTCTAGCGGCCGACGAGCAGTACTTC
>TRBJ2-7|TRBD1|NA|TRBV29-1
CSVEFRDRGTYEQYF
TGCAGCGTTGAATTCCGGGACAGGGGGACCTACGAGCAGTACTTC
>TRBJ1-5|TRBD1|NA|TRBV18
CASSPGDRVTEPQHF
TGTGCCAGCTCACCAGGTGACAGGGTCACGGAGCCCCAGCATTTT
>TRBJ2-7|TRBD2|NA|TRBV7-9
CASGRGGSYEQYF
TGTGCCAGCGGGCGCGGGGGCTCCTACGAGCAGTACTTC